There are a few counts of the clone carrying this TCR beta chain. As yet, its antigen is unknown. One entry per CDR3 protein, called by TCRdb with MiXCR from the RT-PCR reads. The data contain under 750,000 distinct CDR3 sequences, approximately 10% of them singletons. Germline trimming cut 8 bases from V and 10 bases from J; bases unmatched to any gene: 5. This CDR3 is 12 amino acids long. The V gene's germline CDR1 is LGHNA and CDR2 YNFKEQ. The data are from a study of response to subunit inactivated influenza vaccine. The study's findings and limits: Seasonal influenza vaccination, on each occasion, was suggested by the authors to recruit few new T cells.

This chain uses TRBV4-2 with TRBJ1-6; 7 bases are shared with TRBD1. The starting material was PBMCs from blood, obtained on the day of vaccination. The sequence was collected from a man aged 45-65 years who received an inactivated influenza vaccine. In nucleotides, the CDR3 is TGTGCCAGCGACAGGGACGGGTCACCCCTCCACTTT. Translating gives CASDRDGSPLHF.